These 5 T cell receptor beta chains were sequenced from one sample in a study of CD8 T cells in ankylosing spondylitis. TCRdb independently ran MiXCR on the 5' RACE reads; one entry per CDR3 protein. Of more than 150,000 distinct CDR3 sequences in the sample, about 20% were seen once. The sample comprised blood, either unsorted or a sorted T cell fraction (not recorded which). The origin of the receptors is a male donor between 10 and 30 years old with ankylosing spondylitis or in good health (not recorded which).

This clonotype was counted many times. The rearrangement links TRBV29-1 to TRBJ2-2; D unclear. V was clipped by 2 bases and J by 1 base, with 2 bases between them. From germline, CDR1 is SQVTM and CDR2 ANQGSEA. CDR3 length equals 12 residues. The CDR3: CSVEQNTGELFF. The CDR3 nucleotides read TGCAGCGTTGAACAGAACACCGGGGAGCTGTTTTTT.

This clonotype showed up many times. This CDR3 is CSVEISSSFQETQYF. DNA of the CDR3: TGCAGCGTTGAAATTTCGTCCAGCTTCCAAGAGACCCAGTACTTC. This sequence joins TRBV29-1 and TRBJ2-5; D gene unclear. The CDR3 has 15 amino acids. V was pared by 2 bases and J by 1 base, with 14 bases between. Germline V CDR1 and CDR2: SQVTM, ANQGSEA.

In its sample, this clonotype was seen many times. This chain links TRBV10-3 with TRBJ2-1, with 8 bases fitting TRBD1. The CDR3 sequence is 15 residues long. Germline assignment: CDR1 ENHRY and CDR2 SYGVKD. J gave up 8 bases and V 6 bases, and 12 bases lay outside the gene matches. This CDR3 is CAISAGQQGVYEQFF. The CDR3 DNA is TGTGCCATCAGCGCGGGGCAACAGGGGGTCTATGAGCAGTTCTTC.

This clonotype was seen repeatedly, ten times or more. V is TRBV6-6 and J is TRBJ2-7; D remains unclear. CDR1 is MNHNY, CDR2 SVGAGI, per germline (reference sequence). Trimming removed 6 bases from V and 6 bases from J, with 12 bases in between. This CDR3 region has 12 residues. In nucleotides, the CDR3 is TGTGCCAGCAGCCGACCCCGGAGCGAGCAGTACTTC. It yields the protein CASSRPRSEQYF.

J is TRBJ2-2 and V is TRBV7-9; unclear D gene. Germline CDR1 and CDR2: SEHNR and FQNEAQ (reference sequence). This CDR3 comprises 14 residues. Deletions cut 10 bases from V and 1 base from J, with 13 bases between. CDR3 bases: TGTGCCACGCCCCACAACCAGAACACCGGGGAGCTGTTTTTT. Its translation is CATPHNQNTGELFF.